This T cell receptor beta chain emerged from a study of blood T cell repertoires in COVID-19. Across the study: PBMCs, B-cell-depleted T cells, or T cells were the source of the cDNA or gDNA that made up the material.

Method: immunoSEQ multiplex PCR; TCRdb's copy keeps in-frame clones and lacks some. The sample lists a few hundred thousand clones, roughly four fifths occurring once. The J segment lost 5 bases and the V segment lost 5 bases, leaving 6 bases of the junction unmatched. The CDR3 loop spans 14 amino acids. The germline CDR1 and CDR2 sequences are SNHLY and FYNNEI. The chain combines TRBV2 with TRBJ1-2, with 9 bases fitting TRBD1. This TCR was sampled from a woman aged 55 to 70 with acute or convalescent COVID-19. The sequenced sample consisted of peripheral blood. The CDR3 coding sequence is TGTGCCAGCAGTCCCACCGGGACAGGGTATGGCTACACCTTC. Protein: CASSPTGTGYGYTF.